This T cell receptor (beta chain) was observed in a study of T cells expressing NK-cell markers. The CDR3 extends over 14 amino acids. Germline V gene lookup returns CDR1 LGHDT and CDR2 YNNKEL (reference sequence). TCRdb reworked the 5' RACE reads into one entry per CDR3 protein, no DNA. This sample's table reports hundreds of thousands of distinct CDR3 sequences. The sequenced sample was blood T cells: a sorted CD56 or NKG2C T cell subset, CD4+ or CD8+ T cells, or bulk PBMC T cells (not recorded which). This clonotype was sampled from a woman aged 18-70 years in good health. The genes are TRBV3-1 and TRBJ2-2. The CDR3 here is CASTPSVNTGELFF.